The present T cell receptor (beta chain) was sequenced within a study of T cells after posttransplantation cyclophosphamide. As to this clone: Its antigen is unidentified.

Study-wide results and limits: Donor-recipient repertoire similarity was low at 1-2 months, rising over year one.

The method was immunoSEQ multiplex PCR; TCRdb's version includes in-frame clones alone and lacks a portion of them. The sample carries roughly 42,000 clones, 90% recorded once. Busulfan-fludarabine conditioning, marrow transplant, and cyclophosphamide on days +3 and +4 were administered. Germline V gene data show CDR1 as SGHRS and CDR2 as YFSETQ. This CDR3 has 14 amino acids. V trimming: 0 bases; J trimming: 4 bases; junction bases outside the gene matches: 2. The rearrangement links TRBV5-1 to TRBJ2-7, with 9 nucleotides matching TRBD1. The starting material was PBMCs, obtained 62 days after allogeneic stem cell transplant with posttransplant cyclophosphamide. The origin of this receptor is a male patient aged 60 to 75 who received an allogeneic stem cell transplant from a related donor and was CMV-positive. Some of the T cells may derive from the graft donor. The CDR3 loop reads CASSLVGQGYEQYF. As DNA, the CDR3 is TGCGCCAGCAGCTTGGTGGGACAGGGTTACGAGCAGTACTTC.